A single sample is the source of the 25 T cell receptor beta chains below, sequenced in a study of cytomegalovirus exposure and HLA in healthy donors. The PCR was carried out with 60 Vbeta primers and 13 Jbeta primers. The method was immunoSEQ multiplex PCR; TCRdb's version includes in-frame clones alone and lacks a portion of them. This sample has 170,000 or so clones, with approximately 81% found just once. Sequenced material: PBMCs. The receptor source for this set is a boy between 2 and 10 years old in good health and CMV-seronegative.

The gene calls are TRBV9 and TRBJ2-3, with TRBD2 identical over 9 bases. The CDR3 contains 15 residues. Trimming removed 2 bases from V and 1 base from J; junction bases left unmatched: 2. The germline CDR1 and CDR2 sequences are SGDLS and YYNGEE. This CDR3 is CASSVSGRRTDTQYF. The CDR3 coding sequence is TGTGCCAGCAGCGTCAGCGGGAGGCGCACAGATACGCAGTATTTT.

This clone was observed a few times. This rearrangement joins TRBV6-1 to TRBJ2-1; D unclear. V shed 4 bases and J shed 3 bases, with 4 bases lying between them. The CDR3 has 12 amino acids. Germline V gene data show CDR1 as MNHNS and CDR2 as SASEGT. The chain's CDR3 is CASSAVYNEQFF. CDR3 coding DNA: TGTGCCAGCAGTGCCGTCTACAATGAGCAGTTCTTC.

The chain carries TRBV11-2 and TRBJ2-1; 11 bases are shared with TRBD2. The V gene's germline CDR1 is SGHAT and CDR2 FQNNGV. The trim removed 5 bases at V and 6 bases at J, leaving 6 bases unmatched. This CDR3 spans 15 amino acids. The CDR3 loop is CASSGSGRASNEQFF. The CDR3 DNA reads TGTGCCAGCAGCGGTAGCGGGAGGGCCTCCAATGAGCAGTTCTTC.

The CDR3 DNA reads TGTGCCAGCAGCACGGGAGATACGCAGTATTTT. This encodes CASSTGDTQYF. The genes are TRBV6-5 and TRBJ2-3; D remains ambiguous. The CDR3 loop spans 11 amino acids. Trimming took off 6 bases at V and 5 bases at J, with 6 bases between the two ends. Germline assignment: CDR1 MNHEY and CDR2 SVGAGI.

This chain connects TRBV6-5 to TRBJ1-2; D not certain. Trimming took 6 bases from V and 5 from J, leaving 19 bases between them. The germline V gene has CDR1 MNHEY and CDR2 SVGAGI. The CDR3 sequence is 15 residues long. CDR3 residues: CASRQYGRDSYGYTF. The CDR3 DNA reads as TGTGCCAGCAGACAATACGGCCGAGACTCTTATGGCTACACCTTC.

V usage is TRBV7-2 and J usage is TRBJ2-5, with D unclear. Germline V CDR1 and CDR2: SGHTA, FQGNSA. The CDR3 sequence is 11 residues long. The V end lost 5 bases, the J end lost 2 bases, and 3 bases lay between the germline ends. CDR3 bases: TGTGCCAGCAGCCAGCAAGAGACCCAGTACTTC. The encoded protein is CASSQQETQYF.

The chain links TRBV25-1 to TRBJ1-3; no reliable D call. V dropped 3 bases and J dropped 0 bases, with 12 bases sitting between them. This CDR3 is 16 amino acids long. Germline V gene sequence: CDR1 MGHDK, CDR2 SYGVNS. The CDR3 is CASSDPGSGSGNTIYF. CDR3 coding DNA: TGTGCCAGCAGTGACCCTGGTTCGGGCTCTGGAAACACCATATATTTT.

This chain connects TRBV11-2 to TRBJ1-1, with D hard to call. Germline CDR1 and CDR2: SGHAT and FQNNGV. V was clipped by 1 base and J by 6 bases, with 9 bases between them. The CDR3 is 13 amino acids. CDR3 loop: CASSLVSGSEAFF. The CDR3 bases are TGTGCCAGCAGCTTAGTTTCCGGGTCTGAAGCTTTCTTT.

In this sample, this clone turned up once. The chain is built from TRBV6-1 and TRBJ1-5; TRBD1 aligns across 7 bases. Germline CDR1 reads MNHNS; CDR2 reads SASEGT. This CDR3 comprises 16 residues. V lost 2 bases to trimming and J lost 5 bases; unmatched junction nucleotides: 9. Here the CDR3 DNA reads TGTGCCAGCAGTGAACCAATTTGGACAGGAGATCAGCCCCAGCATTTT. Residues: CASSEPIWTGDQPQHF.

On this clone: Other nucleotide sequences from this sample produce the same CDR3. Written as DNA, the CDR3 is TGTGCCAGTAGTCCAGACAGGGAAGGCAATCAGCCCCAGCATTTT. It codes for CASSPDREGNQPQHF. The V call is TRBV19, the J call TRBJ1-5; TRBD1 matches at 7 bases. Germline CDR1 LNHDA, CDR2 SQIVND (reference sequence). V lost 5 bases, J lost 2 bases, and 6 bases stayed unmatched. This CDR3 comprises 15 residues. Full variable domain (outside the CDR3, taken from reference TRBV19 and TRBJ1-5): DGGITQSPKYLFRKEGQNVTLSCEQNLNHDAMYWYRQDPGQGLRLIYYSQIVNDFQKGDIAEGYSVSREKKESFPLTVTSAQKNPTAFYLCASSPDREGNQPQHFGDGTRLSIL.

The chain couples TRBV7-9 to TRBJ1-3; D remains ambiguous. Germline lookup yields CDR1 SEHNR and CDR2 FQNEAQ (reference sequence). With 2 bases removed from V and 0 bases from J, the gap between germline ends came to 14 bases. The CDR3 runs to 17 residues. This CDR3 reads CASSLLSMVSSGNTIYF. The CDR3 DNA is TGTGCCAGCAGCTTATTGTCGATGGTCAGCTCTGGAAACACCATATATTTT.

J is TRBJ2-1 and V is TRBV29-1; 10 bases agree with TRBD2. The CDR3 spans 17 residues. V shed 4 bases and J 2 bases; nucleotides not matched to a gene: 11. Looked up from germline, CDR1 is SQVTM and CDR2 is ANQGSEA. The CDR3, as DNA: TGCAGCGTTGCCCAGGCCCGACTAGCGGGCCCCTACAATGAGCAGTTCTTC. As protein: CSVAQARLAGPYNEQFF.

This clone was observed a handful of times. The chain uses TRBV28 and TRBJ1-4; D not resolved. Germline V lookup: CDR1 MDHEN, CDR2 SYDVKM. The CDR3 totals 15 residues. Trimming cost V 7 bases and J 2 bases, with 14 bases left between them. The CDR3 nucleotides read TGTGCCAGCAACCTGGGAGGAGCGACTAATGAAAAACTGTTTTTT. The encoded protein is CASNLGGATNEKLFF.

This clone was found once. This chain links TRBV27 with TRBJ1-1; TRBD1 is a possible D gene (5 bases). Trimming shortened V by 5 bases and J by 4 bases, and 20 bases separated the two germline ends. The germline gives CDR1 MNHEY, CDR2 SMNVEV (reference sequence). This CDR3 has 16 amino acids. The CDR3 loop is CASSPNFWVDSTEAFF. Written as DNA, the CDR3 is TGTGCCAGCAGTCCCAATTTTTGGGTAGACAGCACTGAAGCTTTCTTT.

CDR3 sequence (DNA): TGTGCCAGTAGTATAGGACAGGGAAGAAACACCATATATTTT. Protein product: CASSIGQGRNTIYF. This rearrangement joins TRBV19 to TRBJ1-3; 7 bases match TRBD1. The germline gives CDR1 LNHDA, CDR2 SQIVND (reference sequence). The CDR3 length is 14 residues. The J segment lost 5 bases and the V segment lost 1 base, leaving 2 bases of the junction unmatched.

This chain joins TRBV5-5 and TRBJ1-1; D might be TRBD1 (5 bases). Trimming stripped 3 bases from V and 2 bases from J, with 11 bases between. CDR3 length: 14 amino acids. CDR1 and CDR2 from the germline V gene are SGHKS and YYEKEE (reference sequence). The CDR3, as DNA: TGTGCCAGCAGCTGGGAGGGGTACAACACTGAAGCTTTCTTT. Its translation is CASSWEGYNTEAFF.

The genes are TRBV19 and TRBJ1-2; D not certain. V lost 4 bases and J 3 bases, leaving 18 bases between the germline ends. CDR3 size: 16 residues. Germline values: CDR1 LNHDA, CDR2 SQIVND (reference sequence). CDR3 DNA sequence: TGTGCCAGTAGTACTCGTTACCACGGGAAGGACTATGGCTACACCTTC. Protein sequence: CASSTRYHGKDYGYTF.

The genes are TRBV2 and TRBJ2-3, with 9 bases lining up with TRBD2. From germline, CDR1 is SNHLY and CDR2 FYNNEI. Losses at the gene ends were 7 bases for V and 0 bases for J; bases not matched to a gene: 17. The CDR3 contains 19 residues. For the CDR3, the DNA is TGTGCCAGCAAATCCCCGGCGGGAGGGCCAATTACTAGCACAGATACGCAGTATTTT. The encoded protein is CASKSPAGGPITSTDTQYF.

This chain links TRBV4-1 with TRBJ2-3, with D tentatively TRBD2 (6 bases). Germline CDR1 MGHRA, CDR2 YSYEKL. The CDR3 is 18 residues long. The V end lost 1 base, the J end lost 0 bases, and 17 bases lay between the germline ends. The CDR3, as DNA: TGCGCCAGCAGCCAAGGGTTACTAGCAGAATACAGCACAGATACGCAGTATTTT. Translated, it gives CASSQGLLAEYSTDTQYF.

The chain recombines TRBV6-4 with TRBJ2-3; TRBD2 aligns across 8 bases. The CDR3 consists of 14 residues. V was clipped by 7 bases and J by 0 bases; unmatched bases: 3. Germline CDR1 is MRHNA and CDR2 is SNTAGT. The DNA of the CDR3 is TGTGCCAGCAAGGCTAGCGGGAGCACAGATACGCAGTATTTT. Translated: CASKASGSTDTQYF.

This rearrangement joins TRBV6-5 to TRBJ2-5; TRBD1 matches at 7 bases. Germline V gives CDR1 MNHEY, CDR2 SVGAGI. V lost 6 bases, J lost 4 bases, and 5 bases stayed unmatched. The CDR3 spans 13 residues. The CDR3: CASSFDRVETQYF. CDR3 nucleotides: TGTGCCAGCAGCTTCGACAGGGTAGAGACCCAGTACTTC.

V gene TRBV15 combines with J gene TRBJ2-7; 9 bases are a match to TRBD1. V lost 4 bases and J lost 2; bases outside the gene matches: 3. Per germline, CDR1 LNHNV and CDR2 YYDKDF (reference sequence). The CDR3 extends over 14 amino acids. The chain's CDR3 is CATSTGDRAYEQYF. CDR3 in DNA: TGTGCCACCAGCACCGGGGACAGGGCCTACGAGCAGTACTTC.

Remarks on this clone: The junction differs from germline at one of its ends, possibly a read error. The V gene is TRBV19, the J gene TRBJ1-4; TRBD1 agrees at 8 bases. There are 14 residues in the CDR3. Germline V CDR1 and CDR2: LNHDA, SQIVND (reference sequence). CDR3 residues: CASSIDRGNGKLFF. As DNA, the CDR3 is TGTGCCAGTAGTATCGACAGGGGTAATGGAAAACTGTTTTTT.

This sequence joins TRBV30 and TRBJ1-2, with 7 positions matching TRBD1. The CDR3 loop spans 13 amino acids. The V gene's germline CDR1 is GTSNPN and CDR2 SVGIG (reference sequence). V trimming: 0 bases; J trimming: 4 bases; junction bases outside the gene matches: 2. The CDR3 DNA is TGTGCCTGGAGTGTGACAGGGCTCTATGGCTACACCTTC. Residues: CAWSVTGLYGYTF. Full variable domain (outside the CDR3, taken from reference TRBV30 and TRBJ1-2): SQTIHQWPATLVQPVGSPLSLECTVEGTSNPNLYWYRQAAGRGLQLLFYSVGIGQISSEVPQNLSASRPQDRQFILSSKKLLLSDSGFYLCAWSVTGLYGYTFGSGTRLTVV.

The J gene is TRBJ2-3, the V gene TRBV6-5, with 10 positions matching TRBD1. The CDR3 loop spans 14 amino acids. With 8 bases clipped from V and 6 bases from J, the junction kept 8 bases outside the gene matches. The V gene's germline CDR1 is MNHEY and CDR2 SVGAGI. DNA for the CDR3: TGTGCCAGCCTTCCGGGACAGGGGTGGGATACGCAGTATTTT. This gives the protein CASLPGQGWDTQYF.